This TCR beta chain was retrieved from a study of cytomegalovirus exposure and HLA in healthy donors. Notes on the study in general: Beyond CMV serostatus, there was no information to go on about immune exposure.

Of note for this clone: Its antigen is not identified.

Primers: 60 Vbeta forward and 13 Jbeta reverse. Clones were read by immunoSEQ multiplex PCR, and TCRdb kept only the in-frame ones, dropping some. Of about 98,000 clones in the sample, roughly 70% were seen once. Looked up from germline, CDR1 is MNHEY and CDR2 is SVGAGI. This CDR3 has 14 residues. Deletions cut 5 bases from V and 3 bases from J, with 11 bases between. Specimen: PBMCs. This chain uses TRBV6-5 with TRBJ2-1; D perhaps matches TRBD1 (5 bases). The clonotype originates from a middle-aged man in good health and CMV-seronegative. The CDR3 protein is CASSLQEFYNEQFF. Written as DNA, the CDR3 is TGTGCCAGCAGTCTACAGGAGTTCTACAATGAGCAGTTCTTC.